This paragraph reports one T cell receptor beta chain. The data were taken from a study of cytomegalovirus exposure and HLA in healthy donors. Between the trimmed V and J ends, which lost 0 bases and 5 bases, there was a span of 14 bases. The CDR3 consists of 15 residues. CDR1 and CDR2 from the germline V gene are MNHNS and SASEGT. Use of 60 Vbeta and 13 Jbeta primers characterized the PCR. Repertoires were generated with immunoSEQ multiplex PCR, while TCRdb's copy carries only in-frame clones and drops some. The sample shows around 260,000 clones, about 80% of them seen only once. The TCR was taken from a girl aged 2 to 10 in good health and CMV-seronegative. Source material: PBMCs. V gene TRBV6-1 combines with J gene TRBJ2-7; possible D gene TRBD2, 6 bases. The CDR3 here is CASSEAWGESDEQYF. The CDR3 DNA reads TGTGCCAGCAGTGAAGCTTGGGGGGAATCGGACGAGCAGTACTTC.